One sample yielded the 27 T cell receptor beta chains listed below, sequenced in a study of cytomegalovirus exposure and HLA in healthy donors (dated by TCRdb to the late 2010s). Library prep was done by the immunoSEQ multiplex PCR assay. For the multiplex PCR, a mixture combining 60 forward primers for TCR Vbeta segments and 13 reverse primers for TCR Jbeta segments was used. TCRdb re-hosts the immuneACCESS table, in-frame sequences only. Its copies lack some clones; in the studies checked, an unresolved V gene accounts for under half of them, and the cause for the rest is not known. Within this sample are 120,000 to 150,000 clones, with roughly three quarters of them counted one time only. In total, the top ten clones hold approximately 6.3% of the sample. The sample comprised PBMCs. The receptors were gathered from a woman in her thirties or forties in good health and CMV-seropositive.

This clone showed up just a few times. The CDR3 region has the DNA TGTGCCAGCAGCGACCGACTAGCGGGGGGGCCCAGTGAGCAGTTCTTC. Residues: CASSDRLAGGPSEQFF. This chain uses TRBV4-2 with TRBJ2-1; 14 nucleotides match TRBD2. The CDR3 spans 16 residues. Germline CDR1 LGHNA, CDR2 YNFKEQ. Trimming at V came to 5 bases and at J to 9 bases, leaving 9 bases not matched to a gene.

This chain uses TRBV21-1 with TRBJ1-2. TRBV21-1 is listed as a pseudogene. This CDR3 has 16 residues. CDR3 in amino acids: CASSETGTAFNYGYTF. DNA for the CDR3: TGTGCCAGCAGCGAAACCGGGACTGCGTTTAACTATGGCTACACCTTC.

The chain joins TRBV10-3 to TRBJ2-3; no clear D. V was shortened by 4 bases and J by 2 bases, with 4 bases between the two germline ends. Germline CDR1 reads ENHRY; CDR2 reads SYGVKD. The CDR3 consists of 12 residues. CDR3 in DNA: TGTGCCATCAGTGCCAACACAGATACGCAGTATTTT. This sequence encodes CAISANTDTQYF.

The chain employs TRBV5-6 and TRBJ1-5; D unresolved. Germline CDR1 SGHDT, CDR2 YYEEEE. The CDR3 loop spans 14 amino acids. Trimming took off 2 bases at V and 3 bases at J, with 9 bases between the two ends. The CDR3 loop is CASSFTGYNQPQHF. As DNA, the CDR3 is TGTGCCAGCAGCTTTACCGGGTACAATCAGCCCCAGCATTTT.

The CDR3 bases are TGTGCCAGCAGCGTGGGACCTCGGACAGGTCGTGAGCAGTACTTC. It yields the protein CASSVGPRTGREQYF. This sequence joins TRBV7-6 and TRBJ2-7; 7 bases map to TRBD1. V was clipped by 5 bases and J by 7 bases; unmatched bases: 14. Germline V CDR1 and CDR2: SGHVS, FNYEAQ. This CDR3 region has 15 residues. Combining the CDR3 with reference TRBV7-6 and TRBJ2-7 gives the whole variable domain GAGVSQSPRYKVTKRGQDVALRCDPISGHVSLYWYRQALGQGPEFLTYFNYEAQQDKSGLPNDRFSAERPEGSISTLTIQRTEQRDSAMYRCASSVGPRTGREQYFGPGTRLTVT.

The CDR3 nucleotides read TGTGCCAGCAGTGAAGTTCTAGAGGTGGAAAAACTGTTTTTT. As protein: CASSEVLEVEKLFF. The chain couples TRBV6-5 to TRBJ1-4; D uncertain. Germline V gene lookup returns CDR1 MNHEY and CDR2 SVGAGI. This CDR3 is built from 14 residues. Trimming removed 5 bases from V and 8 bases from J, with 15 bases in between.

The J gene is TRBJ2-6, the V gene TRBV2; D might be TRBD1 (6 bases). The CDR3 has 15 amino acids. Germline V gives CDR1 SNHLY, CDR2 FYNNEI. Trimming removed 6 bases from V and 1 base from J, with 10 bases in between. CDR3 protein: CASRQQGSGANVLTF. CDR3 nucleotides: TGTGCCAGCAGGCAACAGGGTTCTGGGGCCAACGTCCTGACTTTC.

In its sample, this clone was seen a few times. This sequence joins TRBV2 and TRBJ1-1; TRBD1 might be the D (5 bases). The CDR3 spans 16 residues. Germline CDR1 and CDR2: SNHLY and FYNNEI. V lost 1 base, J lost 5 bases, and 17 bases lay in between. This chain's CDR3 is CASSEGGAGTDTEAFF. The CDR3 nucleotides read TGTGCCAGCAGTGAAGGCGGGGCCGGTACAGATACTGAAGCTTTCTTT.

The V gene is TRBV6-6, the J gene TRBJ2-1, with D tentatively TRBD1 (5 bases). The CDR3 is made up of 13 amino acids. The germline V and J ends were trimmed by 8 bases and 3 bases, with 11 bases remaining between them. The V gene's germline CDR1 is MNHNY and CDR2 SVGAGI (reference sequence). In nucleotides, the CDR3 is TGTGCCAGCTCCCCACAGGTCTACAATGAGCAGTTCTTC. Residues: CASSPQVYNEQFF.

The V gene is TRBV10-3, the J gene TRBJ2-3; 9 bases fit TRBD2. This CDR3 is built from 15 residues. The junction had 6 bases not matched to a gene; V was cut back by 5 bases and J by 3 bases. Germline V gene lookup returns CDR1 ENHRY and CDR2 SYGVKD. The CDR3 region has the DNA TGTGCCATCAGTTGGGGCGGGGGGGGAACAGATACGCAGTATTTT. Protein sequence: CAISWGGGGTDTQYF.

This chain uses TRBV5-1 with TRBJ1-1; D not certain. This CDR3 has 14 amino acids. In germline, CDR1 is SGHRS, CDR2 YFSETQ. The germline V and J ends were trimmed by 0 bases and 1 base, with 7 bases remaining between them. The CDR3 protein is CASSLERWNTEAFF. Here the CDR3 DNA reads TGCGCCAGCAGCTTGGAGAGGTGGAACACTGAAGCTTTCTTT.

V gene TRBV5-1 combines with J gene TRBJ2-5; no reliable D call. The CDR3 runs 14 residues. Germline V gives CDR1 SGHRS, CDR2 YFSETQ. V gave up 0 bases and J gave up 4 bases, with 10 bases separating them. The CDR3 coding sequence is TGCGCCAGCAGCTTGGCGGGTCCCGGAGAGACCCAGTACTTC. Translation gives CASSLAGPGETQYF.

As for this clone: The same CDR3 can be traced to other DNA sequences in this sample. The chain has TRBV5-6 and TRBJ1-2; TRBD1 might be the D (5 bases). Germline V gene data show CDR1 as SGHDT and CDR2 as YYEEEE. CDR3 size: 14 residues. V lost 4 bases and J 0 bases, leaving 10 bases between the germline ends. The CDR3 loop reads CASSLGTANYGYTF. The CDR3 DNA reads TGTGCCAGCAGCCTAGGGACTGCTAACTATGGCTACACCTTC.

This clone was recorded once. The V call is TRBV28, the J call TRBJ1-2, with D perhaps matching TRBD1 (5 bases). Per germline, CDR1 MDHEN and CDR2 SYDVKM. V was clipped by 2 bases and J by 6 bases, with 13 bases between them. The CDR3 is 14 amino acids. The CDR3 spells CASSLRGGAHGYTF. CDR3 nucleotides: TGTGCCAGCAGTTTACGGGGAGGGGCCCATGGCTACACCTTC.

This chain links TRBV7-2 with TRBJ2-5; 10 bases fit TRBD2. The DNA end is more similar to TRBJ2-7, so the J call may be wrong. Germline V gives CDR1 SGHTA, CDR2 FQGNSA. This CDR3 spans 16 amino acids. CDR3 nucleotides: TGTGCCAGCAGCCTAACCTCTAGCGGGAGCTCCTACGAGCAGTACTTC. Translating gives CASSLTSSGSSYEQYF.

The chain recombines TRBV4-1 with TRBJ1-2; TRBD1 matches at 8 bases. Germline loops: CDR1 MGHRA, CDR2 YSYEKL. CDR3 length: 12 amino acids. Trimming took 3 bases from V and 14 from J; bases not matched to a gene: 8. The CDR3 DNA sequence: TGCGCCAGCAGCCAGGCGAGGGACAGGCCGACCTTC. It encodes CASSQARDRPTF.

V usage is TRBV12-5 and J usage is TRBJ1-5; 10 bases align to TRBD1. Germline CDR1 LGHNT, CDR2 FRNRAP. With V trimmed by 6 bases and J by 1 base, 3 bases remained unmatched. CDR3 length: 15 residues. The CDR3 spells CASGPGQGSNQPQHF. The CDR3 coding sequence is TGTGCTAGTGGACCGGGACAGGGGAGCAATCAGCCCCAGCATTTT.

The chain is built from TRBV5-5 and TRBJ2-1; 11 positions agree with TRBD2. Germline V gene lookup returns CDR1 SGHKS and CDR2 YYEKEE (reference sequence). The junction had 8 bases not matched to a gene; V was cut back by 4 bases and J by 2 bases. The length of the CDR3 is 17 residues. DNA for the CDR3: TGTGCCAGCAGCGCTGAGATAGCGGGGGGGCCCTACAATGAGCAGTTCTTC. Amino acid sequence: CASSAEIAGGPYNEQFF. Looking up the rest from reference TRBV5-5 and TRBJ2-1 gives the full variable domain: DAGVTQSPTHLIKTRGQQVTLRCSPISGHKSVSWYQQVLGQGPQFIFQYYEKEERGRGNFPDRFSARQFPNYSSELNVNALLLGDSALYLCASSAEIAGGPYNEQFFGPGTRLTVL.

The chain combines TRBV9 with TRBJ2-3; TRBD1 agrees at 10 bases. Germline lookup yields CDR1 SGDLS and CDR2 YYNGEE. The V and J ends lost 4 bases and 2 bases, in that order; junction bases with no gene match: 4. This CDR3 comprises 15 residues. The CDR3 here is CASSWTGGYTDTQYF. CDR3 DNA: TGTGCCAGCAGCTGGACAGGGGGATACACAGATACGCAGTATTTT.

This clone was recorded once. The V gene is TRBV1, the J gene TRBJ2-7; the table assigns TRBD2, which was not confirmed against the DNA. TRBV1 represents a pseudogene. CDR3 length: 18 amino acids. In DNA, the CDR3 is TGCACCAGCAGCCTTGAGATGGCAAGGACTAGCGGGGACCACGAGCAGTACTTC. This translates into CTSSLEMARTSGDHEQYF.

The V call is TRBV5-4, the J call TRBJ2-5; no definite D call. The DNA end is a closer match to TRBJ2-7, so the J assignment may be wrong. The CDR3 runs to 13 residues. Germline V gene sequence: CDR1 SGHNT, CDR2 YYREEE (reference sequence). CDR3 coding DNA: TGTGCCAGCAGCTTGGTGGGCCCCGGCGAGCAGTACTTC. Amino acids: CASSLVGPGEQYF.

J is TRBJ1-2 and V is TRBV27; TRBD1 agrees at 9 bases. Germline trimming cut 5 bases from V and 8 bases from J; bases unmatched to any gene: 9. Germline V CDR1 and CDR2: MNHEY, SMNVEV (reference sequence). This CDR3 has 14 residues. CDR3 loop: CASSPDRGPWGYTF. The CDR3 region has the DNA TGTGCCAGCAGTCCGGACAGGGGCCCCTGGGGCTACACCTTC.

The V and J genes are TRBV12-5 and TRBJ2-7; the match to TRBD1 covers 9 bases. V shed 0 bases, J shed 3 bases, and the junction held 6 bases outside the gene matches. Germline V gene lookup returns CDR1 LGHNT and CDR2 FRNRAP. The CDR3 consists of 16 residues. The CDR3 protein is CASGLVLGQGGYEQYF. The CDR3 DNA sequence: TGTGCTAGTGGTTTGGTACTGGGACAGGGCGGCTACGAGCAGTACTTC.

This clone was seen just once. The chain carries TRBV5-1 and TRBJ1-6; D uncertain. This CDR3 has 13 amino acids. The V and J ends lost 0 bases and 9 bases respectively, with 7 bases between them. Germline V lookup: CDR1 SGHRS, CDR2 YFSETQ. The CDR3 protein is CASSLDRGSPLHF. The CDR3 DNA reads TGCGCCAGCAGCTTGGATAGAGGTTCACCCCTCCACTTT.

The chain recombines TRBV5-1 with TRBJ2-2, with TRBD1 matching over 8 bases. Germline CDR1 is SGHRS and CDR2 is YFSETQ. The CDR3 is made up of 15 amino acids. Trimming at V came to 7 bases and at J to 4 bases, leaving 9 bases not matched to a gene. The CDR3 spells CASGGQGLPTGELFF. CDR3 DNA: TGCGCCAGCGGCGGACAGGGCCTACCCACCGGGGAGCTGTTTTTT.

This chain uses TRBV27 with TRBJ2-3; 13 nucleotides agree with TRBD2. CDR1 and CDR2 from the germline V gene are MNHEY and SMNVEV (reference sequence). CDR3 length equals 16 residues. V dropped 6 bases and J dropped 4; count of bases not matched to a gene: 7. The CDR3 here is CASSPPTSGGADTQYF. The CDR3 coding sequence is TGTGCCAGCAGCCCCCCTACTAGCGGGGGGGCAGATACGCAGTATTTT.

This sequence joins TRBV4-1 and TRBJ1-6; 7 bases are shared with TRBD1. V dropped 4 bases and J dropped 8; count of bases not matched to a gene: 8. The germline V gene has CDR1 MGHRA and CDR2 YSYEKL. The CDR3 runs to 15 residues. The CDR3 DNA reads as TGCGCCAGCAGCCGGGGGACAGCCCAGTATTCACCCCTCCACTTT. This sequence encodes CASSRGTAQYSPLHF.